These 20 T cell receptor beta chains share one sample of origin, sequenced in a study of immune heterogeneity within non-small cell lung tumors. The TCR beta CDR3 region underwent multiplex PCR amplification with 32 V and 13 J primers. MiXCR, run by TCRdb on the multiplex PCR reads, gives a single entry per CDR3 protein. Among about 2,100 distinct CDR3 sequences listed, 25% to 30% were seen once. Each sample used approximately 0.55 ug of genomic DNA from bulk tumor tissue. Several far-apart biopsies were taken per primary tumor during surgery. The patients were newly diagnosed with non-small cell lung cancer, had not been treated, and had curative surgery. What was sequenced was lung tumor tissue. These receptors all stem from a man aged 55 to 70 with non-small cell lung cancer.

Points on this clonotype: A much larger clone lies a single base off, so this may be a read error. The chain uses TRBV2 and TRBJ1-2; 7 positions agree with TRBD1. Germline lookup yields CDR1 SNHLY and CDR2 FYNNEI. This CDR3 spans 13 amino acids. CDR3 residues: CASSDEGGYSYTF. The CDR3 bases are TGTGCCAGCAGTGATGAAGGGGGCTATAGCTACACCTTC.

The chain carries TRBV28 and TRBJ2-7; D is unresolved. The germline gives CDR1 MDHEN, CDR2 SYDVKM. V shed 8 bases and J shed 1 base, with 12 bases lying between them. The length of the CDR3 is 13 residues. For the CDR3, the DNA is TGTGCCAGCCGGATCCCCAAATCCTACGAGCAGTACTTC. Its translation: CASRIPKSYEQYF.

On this clonotype itself: Without the conserved terminal phenylalanine or tryptophan, this CDR3 likely stems from a read error. The V call is TRBV3-1, the J call TRBJ2-7, with D hard to call. Germline V gene sequence: CDR1 LGHDT, CDR2 YNNKEL (reference sequence). Trimming removed 3 bases from V and 2 bases from J, with 20 bases in between. The CDR3 is 17 amino acids. CDR3 coding DNA: TGTGCCAGCAGCCACACTCCTACCGCACCGCGCCCCTACGAGCAGTACTCC. Its translation is CASSHTPTAPRPYEQYS.

This clonotype is deemed medium-sized (0.01 to 0.1%). This chain joins TRBV29-1 and TRBJ2-7; no definite D call. V was shortened by 2 bases and J by 2 bases, with 4 bases between the two germline ends. Germline CDR1 and CDR2: SQVTM and ANQGSEA. The CDR3 extends over 11 amino acids. The CDR3 is CSVENAYEQYF. For the CDR3, the DNA is TGCAGCGTTGAAAATGCCTACGAGCAGTACTTC.

This clonotype appeared a few times. The chain links TRBV7-9 to TRBJ1-3; D is ambiguous. Germline CDR1 SEHNR, CDR2 FQNEAQ (reference sequence). Trimming removed 5 bases from V and 7 bases from J, with 9 bases in between. The CDR3 is made up of 12 amino acids. The CDR3 DNA sequence: TGTGCCAGCAGCGGTACTCGTAACACCATATATTTT. Its translation is CASSGTRNTIYF.

This clonotype appeared a few times. The junction departs from germline at one end; a sequencing error may be responsible. The rearrangement joins TRBV10-3 to TRBJ1-5; no definite D call. There are 13 residues in the CDR3. Germline-derived CDR1 and CDR2 are ENHRY and SYGVKD. CDR3 bases: TGTGCCATCAAGGGTGGAGCAGACCAGCCCCAGCACTTT. Protein product: CAIKGGADQPQHF.

A word on this clonotype: This may stem from a read error, because a much larger clone lies one nucleotide away. V gene TRBV20-1 combines with J gene TRBJ1-2; D perhaps matches TRBD1 (6 bases). Germline V CDR1 and CDR2: DFQATT, SNEGSKA (reference sequence). The CDR3 length is 19 residues. The CDR3, as DNA: TGCAGTGCTAGAGATTTCTCCCTAGGACAGACAAATAATAACTATCGCTACACCTTC. It is translated as CSARDFSLGQTNNNYRYTF.

In this sample, this clonotype turned up a few times. The J gene is TRBJ2-3, the V gene TRBV20-1; TRBD2 matches 10 bases. The germline CDR1 and CDR2 sequences are DFQATT and SNEGSKA (reference sequence). The length of the CDR3 is 16 residues. With 2 bases clipped from V and 5 bases from J, the junction kept 10 bases outside the gene matches. The CDR3 sequence: CSARPGLARGGDTQYF. For the CDR3, the DNA is TGCAGTGCTAGACCGGGACTAGCGAGAGGGGGAGATACGCAGTATTTT.

This clonotype is labeled medium-sized. V usage is TRBV19 and J usage is TRBJ2-5, with 7 bases lining up with TRBD1. The CDR3 consists of 17 residues. Germline CDR1 and CDR2: LNHDA and SQIVND (reference sequence). The V segment lost 2 bases and the J segment 7 bases; nucleotides outside the gene matches: 16. CDR3 protein: CASSINWNRGITGTQYF. The CDR3, as DNA: TGTGCCAGTAGTATAAATTGGAACAGGGGTATTACTGGGACCCAGTACTTC.

By frequency in the sample, this clonotype is medium-sized (0.01 to 0.1%). The chain carries TRBV30 and TRBJ1-4; D possibly corresponds to TRBD1 (5 bases). V was cut by 0 bases and J by 4 bases, with 12 bases left in between. The CDR3 length is 15 residues. From germline, CDR1 is GTSNPN and CDR2 SVGIG (reference sequence). The DNA for the CDR3 is TGTGCCTGGAGTGTTGGGACGGCCTTTAATGAAAAACTGTTTTTT. Its translation is CAWSVGTAFNEKLFF.

This sequence joins TRBV5-1 and TRBJ2-1; maybe TRBD1 (6 bases). The CDR3 has 14 amino acids. The germline V gene has CDR1 SGHRS and CDR2 YFSETQ. The germline V and J ends were trimmed by 0 bases and 5 bases, with 9 bases remaining between them. CDR3 region: CASSLGDRNNEQFF. The CDR3 coding sequence is TGCGCCAGCAGCTTGGGCGACAGGAACAATGAGCAGTTCTTC.

A remark on this clonotype: This could be a read error, since a much larger clone is one nucleotide away. This CDR3 is CSARPTGSNKPQHF. The CDR3 nucleotides read TGCAGTGCTAGACCGACAGGGAGCAATAAGCCCCAGCATTTT. The rearrangement joins TRBV20-1 to TRBJ1-5, with TRBD1 matching 7 bases. Germline values: CDR1 DFQATT, CDR2 SNEGSKA (reference sequence). The CDR3 consists of 14 residues.

This clonotype counts as medium-sized. The V and J genes are TRBV18 and TRBJ2-1, with 11 bases aligning to TRBD2. Germline CDR1 reads KGHSH; CDR2 reads LQKENI. This CDR3 has 16 amino acids. V dropped 4 bases and J dropped 5; count of bases not matched to a gene: 7. CDR3 region: CASSRTSGSGDNEQFF. The CDR3 nucleotides are TGTGCCAGCTCACGAACTAGCGGGAGTGGGGACAATGAGCAGTTCTTC.

About this clonotype itself: Being one base from a much bigger clone, this may be a read error. The rearrangement uses TRBV7-3 and TRBJ1-3; TRBD1 matches at 9 bases. The CDR3 spans 15 residues. Germline loops: CDR1 SGHTA, CDR2 FQGTGA. CDR3 residues: CACSLTGGAGNTIYF. The CDR3 nucleotides are TGTGCCTGCAGCTTAACAGGGGGCGCTGGAAACACCATATATTTT.

The chain uses TRBV3-1 and TRBJ2-3; D is ambiguous. Germline assignment: CDR1 LGHDT and CDR2 YNNKEL (reference sequence). This CDR3 is 15 amino acids long. V dropped 1 base and J dropped 0 bases, with 8 bases sitting between them. Here the CDR3 reads CASSQGDTSTDTQYF. The CDR3 nucleotides read TGTGCCAGCAGCCAAGGCGATACAAGCACAGATACGCAGTATTTT.

A note on this clonotype: A clone one base away is much larger, so this may be a read error. This CDR3 reads CASKGASGDEQFF. CDR3 sequence (DNA): TGTGCCAGCAAGGGGGCTAGCGGGGACGAGCAGTTCTTC. This chain links TRBV11-3 with TRBJ2-1; 9 bases align to TRBD2. Germline V gene sequence: CDR1 SGHNT, CDR2 YENEEA. V lost 7 bases, J lost 10 bases, and 8 bases stayed unmatched. The CDR3 consists of 13 residues.

This clonotype is labeled as medium-sized. The chain employs TRBV6-1 and TRBJ1-2; 7 bases fit TRBD1. CDR1 MNHNS and CDR2 SASEGT come from the germline V gene. Trimming removed 6 bases from V and 7 bases from J; junction bases left unmatched: 11. This CDR3 is 14 amino acids long. The CDR3 nucleotides are TGTGCCAGCAGGGAGGGGACAGCCATTCGTGGCTACACCTTC. Its protein is CASREGTAIRGYTF.

Sample share makes this clonotype medium-sized (0.01 to 0.1%). The CDR3 DNA is TGTGCCAGCAAACCTTTGGGGCTAACCCCCTACGAGCAGTACTTC. It translates to CASKPLGLTPYEQYF. The V and J genes are TRBV27 and TRBJ2-7; a weak D match, TRBD1 (5 bases). This CDR3 comprises 15 residues. Per the germline V gene, CDR1 is MNHEY and CDR2 is SMNVEV (reference sequence). V was pared by 7 bases and J by 2 bases, with 18 bases between.

Sample share makes this clonotype large (0.1 to 1%). The chain joins TRBV7-2 to TRBJ2-7; D may be TRBD1 or TRBD2 (6 bases each). The CDR3 consists of 14 residues. CDR1 SGHTA and CDR2 FQGNSA come from the germline V gene. Trimming pared 1 base from V and 3 bases from J, leaving 10 bases between. The CDR3 loop reads CASSLGGGLYEQYF. The CDR3 region has the DNA TGTGCCAGCAGCTTAGGTGGGGGGCTCTACGAGCAGTACTTC.

Judged by abundance, this clonotype is medium-sized (0.01 to 0.1%). The chain uses TRBV28 and TRBJ1-2; no firm D call. V was cut by 6 bases and J by 2 bases, with 13 bases left in between. Per the germline V gene, CDR1 is MDHEN and CDR2 is SYDVKM. This CDR3 is built from 14 residues. The CDR3 sequence: CASSRLTVNYGYTF. CDR3 in DNA: TGTGCCAGCAGCCGCCTGACTGTAAACTATGGCTACACCTTC.